This TCR beta chain was sequenced during a study of breast tumors, draining lymph nodes, adjacent tissues. Study observations and caveats: Tumor T cell lymph node origin was a supported hypothesis, not proven. Tumors had less TCR diversity than lymph nodes, more than nontumor tissue. Data fit most tumor T cells coming from lymph node, expanding in tumor. Luminal-like breast cancer showed significantly greater tumor-nontumor repertoire similarity than basal-like breast cancer did.

Trimming at V came to 4 bases and at J to 7 bases, leaving 5 bases not matched to a gene. Germline CDR1 is SGDLS and CDR2 is YYNGEE. There are 13 residues in the CDR3. As regards this clonotype: What it binds is not known. The conserved closing phenylalanine or tryptophan is absent in this CDR3, likely reflecting a read error.

A single record per CDR3 protein comes from TCRdb applying MiXCR to the multiplex PCR reads. Among about 220,000 distinct CDR3 sequences listed, 30% to 35% were seen once. Breast cancer patients provided tissue from their axillary draining lymph nodes. The gene calls are TRBV9 and TRBJ2-1, with 7 bases matching TRBD2. This TCR was sampled from a female donor with breast cancer. Some clones in this sample may be carry-over from other donors' samples. Sequenced input: axillary lymph node tissue. The CDR3 DNA sequence: TGTGCCAGCAGCAATCGACTAGCTAATGAGCAGTTCTCC. It yields the protein CASSNRLANEQFS.